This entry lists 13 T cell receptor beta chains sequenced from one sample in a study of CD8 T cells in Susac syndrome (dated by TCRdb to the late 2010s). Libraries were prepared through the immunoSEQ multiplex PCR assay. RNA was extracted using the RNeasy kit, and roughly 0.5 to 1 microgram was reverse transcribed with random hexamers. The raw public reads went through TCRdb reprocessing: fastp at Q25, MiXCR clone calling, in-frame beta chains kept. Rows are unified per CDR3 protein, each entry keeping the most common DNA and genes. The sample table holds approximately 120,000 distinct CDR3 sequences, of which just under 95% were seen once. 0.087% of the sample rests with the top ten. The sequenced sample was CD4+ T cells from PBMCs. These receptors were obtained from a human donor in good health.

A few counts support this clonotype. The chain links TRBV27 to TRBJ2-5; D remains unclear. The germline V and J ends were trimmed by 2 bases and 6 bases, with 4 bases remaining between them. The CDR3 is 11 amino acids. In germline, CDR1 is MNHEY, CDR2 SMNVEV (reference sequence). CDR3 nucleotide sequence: TGTGCCAGCAGTTTAGGACAGACCCAGTACTTC. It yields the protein CASSLGQTQYF.

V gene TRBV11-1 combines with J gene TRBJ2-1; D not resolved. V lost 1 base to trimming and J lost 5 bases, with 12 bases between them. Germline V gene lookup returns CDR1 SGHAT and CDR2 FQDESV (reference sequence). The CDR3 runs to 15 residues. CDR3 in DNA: TGTGCCAGCAGCTTAGGTGGTCAGCCCCACAATGAGCAGTTCTTC. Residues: CASSLGGQPHNEQFF. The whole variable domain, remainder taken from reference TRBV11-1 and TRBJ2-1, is EAEVAQSPRYKITEKSQAVAFWCDPISGHATLYWYRQILGQGPELLVQFQDESVVDDSQLPKDRFSAERLKGVDSTLKIQPAELGDSAMYLCASSLGGQPHNEQFFGPGTRLTVL.

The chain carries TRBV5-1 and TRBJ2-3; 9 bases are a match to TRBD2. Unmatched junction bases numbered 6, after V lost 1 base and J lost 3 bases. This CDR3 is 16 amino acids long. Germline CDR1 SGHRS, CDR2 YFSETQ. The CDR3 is CASSLYSSGTTDTQYF. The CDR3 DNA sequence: TGCGCCAGCAGCTTGTATTCTAGCGGGACTACAGATACGCAGTATTTT. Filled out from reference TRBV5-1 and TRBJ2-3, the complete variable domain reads KAGVTQTPRYLIKTRGQQVTLSCSPISGHRSVSWYQQTPGQGLQFLFEYFSETQRNKGNFPGRFSGRQFSNSRSEMNVSTLELGDSALYLCASSLYSSGTTDTQYFGPGTRLTVL.

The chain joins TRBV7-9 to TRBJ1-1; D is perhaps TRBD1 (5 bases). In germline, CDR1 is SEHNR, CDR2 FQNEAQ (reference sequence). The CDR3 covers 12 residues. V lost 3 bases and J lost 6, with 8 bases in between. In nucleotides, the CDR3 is TGTGCCAGCAGCTTTTCAGGGTCTGAAGCTTTCTTT. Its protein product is CASSFSGSEAFF.

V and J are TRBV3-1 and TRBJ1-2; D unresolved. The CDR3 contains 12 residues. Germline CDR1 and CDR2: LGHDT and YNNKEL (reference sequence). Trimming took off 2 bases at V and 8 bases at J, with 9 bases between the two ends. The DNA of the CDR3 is TGTGCCAGCAGCCAACGAGGGCGAGGCTACACCTTC. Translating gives CASSQRGRGYTF.

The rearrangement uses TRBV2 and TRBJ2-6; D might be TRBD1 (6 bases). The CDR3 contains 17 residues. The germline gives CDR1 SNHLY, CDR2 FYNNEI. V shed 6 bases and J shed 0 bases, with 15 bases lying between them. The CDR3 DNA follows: TGTGCCAGCAGACGGGCAGGGGATGCCTCTGGGGCCAACGTCCTGACTTTC. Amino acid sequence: CASRRAGDASGANVLTF.

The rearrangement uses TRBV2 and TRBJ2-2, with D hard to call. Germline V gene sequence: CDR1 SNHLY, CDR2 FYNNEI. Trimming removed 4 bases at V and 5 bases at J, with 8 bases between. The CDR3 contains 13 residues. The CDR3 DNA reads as TGTGCCAGCAGTGTTGAGTTTACCGGGGAGCTGTTTTTT. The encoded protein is CASSVEFTGELFF.

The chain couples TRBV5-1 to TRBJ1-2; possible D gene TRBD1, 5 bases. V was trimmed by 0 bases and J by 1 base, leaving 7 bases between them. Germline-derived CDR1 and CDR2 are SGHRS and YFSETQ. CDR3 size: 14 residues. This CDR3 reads CASSLGDSNYGYTF. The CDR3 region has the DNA TGCGCCAGCAGCTTGGGTGACAGTAACTATGGCTACACCTTC.

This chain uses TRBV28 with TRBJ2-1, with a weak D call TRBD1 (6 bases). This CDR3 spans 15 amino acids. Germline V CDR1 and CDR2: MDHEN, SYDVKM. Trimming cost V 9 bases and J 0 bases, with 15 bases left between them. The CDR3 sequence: CASGIGGSSYNEQFF. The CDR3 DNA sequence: TGTGCCAGTGGGATAGGGGGAAGCTCCTACAATGAGCAGTTCTTC.

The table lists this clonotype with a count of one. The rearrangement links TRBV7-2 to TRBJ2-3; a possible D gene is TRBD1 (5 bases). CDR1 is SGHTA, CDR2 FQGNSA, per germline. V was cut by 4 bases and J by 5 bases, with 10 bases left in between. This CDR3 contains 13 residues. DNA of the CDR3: TGTGCCAGCAGCTCACAGGTCCAAGATACGCAGTATTTT. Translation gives CASSSQVQDTQYF.

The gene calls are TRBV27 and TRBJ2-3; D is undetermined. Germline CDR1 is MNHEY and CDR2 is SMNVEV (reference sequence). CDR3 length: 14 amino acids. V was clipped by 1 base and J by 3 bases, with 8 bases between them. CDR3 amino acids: CASSLYQATDTQYF. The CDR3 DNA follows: TGTGCCAGCAGTTTATACCAGGCAACAGATACGCAGTATTTT.

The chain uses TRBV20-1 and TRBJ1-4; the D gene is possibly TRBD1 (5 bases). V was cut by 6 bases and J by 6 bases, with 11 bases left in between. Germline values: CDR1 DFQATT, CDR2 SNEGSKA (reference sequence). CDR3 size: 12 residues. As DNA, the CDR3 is TGCAGTGCCACCCTCAGGGATGAAAAACTGTTTTTT. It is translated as CSATLRDEKLFF.

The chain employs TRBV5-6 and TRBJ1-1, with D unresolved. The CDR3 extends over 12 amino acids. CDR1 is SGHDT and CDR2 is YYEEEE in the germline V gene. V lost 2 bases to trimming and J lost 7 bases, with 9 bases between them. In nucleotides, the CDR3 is TGTGCCAGCAGCTTTAACAGCATTGAAGCTTTCTTT. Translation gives CASSFNSIEAFF. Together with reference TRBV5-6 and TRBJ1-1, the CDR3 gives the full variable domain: DAGVTQSPTHLIKTRGQQVTLRCSPKSGHDTVSWYQQALGQGPQFIFQYYEEEERQRGNFPDRFSGHQFPNYSSELNVNALLLGDSALYLCASSFNSIEAFFGQGTRLTVV.